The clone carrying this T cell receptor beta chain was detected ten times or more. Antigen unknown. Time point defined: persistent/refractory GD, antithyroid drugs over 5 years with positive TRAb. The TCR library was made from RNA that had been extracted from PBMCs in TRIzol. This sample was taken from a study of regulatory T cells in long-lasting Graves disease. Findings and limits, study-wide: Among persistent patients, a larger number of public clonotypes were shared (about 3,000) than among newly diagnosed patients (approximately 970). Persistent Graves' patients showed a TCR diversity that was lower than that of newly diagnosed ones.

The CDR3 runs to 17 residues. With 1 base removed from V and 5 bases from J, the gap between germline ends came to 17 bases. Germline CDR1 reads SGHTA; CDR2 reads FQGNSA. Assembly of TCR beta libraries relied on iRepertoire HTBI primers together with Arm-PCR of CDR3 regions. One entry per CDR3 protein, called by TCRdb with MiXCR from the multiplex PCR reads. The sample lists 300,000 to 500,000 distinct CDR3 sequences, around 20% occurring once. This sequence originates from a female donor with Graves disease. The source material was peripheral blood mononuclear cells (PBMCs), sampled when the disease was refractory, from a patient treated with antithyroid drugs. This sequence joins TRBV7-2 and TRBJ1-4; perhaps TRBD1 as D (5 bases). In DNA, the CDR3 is TGTGCCAGCAGCTTAGTTGGGGCCGGGGCATACAATGAAAAACTGTTTTTT. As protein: CASSLVGAGAYNEKLFF.